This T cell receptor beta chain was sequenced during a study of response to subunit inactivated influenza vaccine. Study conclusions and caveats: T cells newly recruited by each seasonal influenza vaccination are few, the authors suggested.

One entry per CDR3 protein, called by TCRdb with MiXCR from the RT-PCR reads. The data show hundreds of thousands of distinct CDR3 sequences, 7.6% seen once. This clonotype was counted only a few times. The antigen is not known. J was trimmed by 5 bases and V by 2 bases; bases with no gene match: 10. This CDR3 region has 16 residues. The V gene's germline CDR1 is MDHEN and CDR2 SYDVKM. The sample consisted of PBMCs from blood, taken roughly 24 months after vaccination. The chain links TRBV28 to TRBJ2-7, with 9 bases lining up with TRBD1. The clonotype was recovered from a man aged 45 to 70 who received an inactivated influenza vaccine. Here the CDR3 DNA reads TGTGCCAGCAGTTTAGGGGGGACAGGGCGGGTCCACGAGCAGTACTTC. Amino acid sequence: CASSLGGTGRVHEQYF.